This T cell receptor (beta chain) was sequenced for a study of blood T cell repertoires in COVID-19. The overall study: Material from acute and convalescent COVID-19 was sourced from the United States, Italy and Spain. Sources were T cells, B-cell-depleted T cells, or PBMCs; the material itself was cDNA or gDNA.

Germline V CDR1 and CDR2: PRHDT, FYEKMQ (reference sequence). The V end was cut by 0 bases, the J end by 7 bases, with 9 bases between. The CDR3 contains 13 residues. Authors' data handling: Reference gene primer amplification gave estimated nucleated cell counts. Sequencing was performed with immunoSEQ multiplex PCR; in TCRdb, only in-frame clones are kept and a portion is missing. For V, J and clone size, that table is used; D and trimming come from the DNA. The sample shows 55,000 to 80,000 clones, approximately 92% of them seen only once. The material sequenced was peripheral blood. The origin of this receptor is a man between 45 and 60 years old with acute or convalescent COVID-19. The rearrangement joins TRBV13 to TRBJ1-1; D call uncertain. The CDR3 spells CASSLGRAGEAFF. The CDR3, as DNA: TGTGCCAGCAGCTTAGGCCGTGCCGGTGAAGCTTTCTTT. The full variable domain, rest sourced from reference TRBV13 and TRBJ1-1, is AAGVIQSPRHLIKEKRETATLKCYPIPRHDTVYWYQQGPGQDPQFLISFYEKMQSDKGSIPDRFSAQQFSDYHSELNMSSLELGDSALYFCASSLGRAGEAFFGQGTRLTVV.